This passage covers 21 T cell receptor beta chains from one sample sequenced in a study of OX40 agonist ivuxolimab in advanced cancers. Sequencing used immunoSEQ multiplex PCR; TCRdb keeps in-frame clones, though not all of them. The table includes about 24,000 clones, 75% to 80% detected once. This specimen was CD4+ or CD8+ T cells sorted from blood, taken in a trial of the OX40 agonist ivuxolimab. These TCRs come from an adult with an advanced solid tumor such as melanoma, head and neck, liver or kidney cancer.

V gene TRBV7-9 combines with J gene TRBJ1-5; D is ambiguous. Per germline, CDR1 SEHNR and CDR2 FQNEAQ (reference sequence). The CDR3 sequence is 12 residues long. Deletions cut 5 bases from V and 2 bases from J, with 4 bases between. The CDR3 reads CASSLGNQPQHF. The CDR3 region has the DNA TGTGCCAGCAGCCTTGGCAATCAGCCCCAGCATTTT.

This sequence joins TRBV11-3 and TRBJ2-2, with 8 bases lining up with TRBD1. V dropped 4 bases and J dropped 4; count of bases not matched to a gene: 5. Germline CDR1 is SGHNT and CDR2 is YENEEA. CDR3 length: 15 residues. The CDR3 reads CASSWQGAGTGELFF. Written as DNA, the CDR3 is TGTGCCAGCAGCTGGCAGGGGGCAGGCACCGGGGAGCTGTTTTTT.

By share, this clone ranks as medium-sized. The V call is TRBV7-9, the J call TRBJ2-4, with 7 bases matching TRBD1. The CDR3 sequence is 12 residues long. V gave up 5 bases and J gave up 6 bases; unmatched junction bases: 1. CDR1 SEHNR and CDR2 FQNEAQ come from the germline V gene (reference sequence). CDR3 nucleotide sequence: TGTGCCAGCAGCCGACAGGGAAACATTCAGTACTTC. Amino acid sequence: CASSRQGNIQYF.

The chain carries TRBV29-1 and TRBJ1-5, with TRBD1 matching over 8 bases. The CDR3 has 13 amino acids. V lost 5 bases to trimming and J lost 1 base; unmatched junction nucleotides: 1. Looked up from germline, CDR1 is SQVTM and CDR2 is ANQGSEA. The CDR3, as DNA: TGCAGCGTTCAGGGGGCGAGCAATCAGCCCCAGCATTTT. It translates to CSVQGASNQPQHF. Supplemented by reference TRBV29-1 and TRBJ1-5, the full variable domain reads SAVISQKPSRDICQRGTSLTIQCQVDSQVTMMFWYRQQPGQSLTLIATANQGSEATYESGFVIDKFPISRPNLTFSTLTVSNMSPEDSSIYLCSVQGASNQPQHFGDGTRLSIL.

This clone has just a few counts. V and J are TRBV6-5 and TRBJ2-7; 8 nucleotides line up with TRBD2. The germline V gene encodes CDR1 MNHEY and CDR2 SVGAGI. V shed 8 bases and J 1 base; nucleotides not matched to a gene: 4. The CDR3 consists of 13 residues. This CDR3 is CASEAGGSYEQYF. As DNA, the CDR3 is TGTGCCAGCGAGGCGGGGGGTTCCTACGAGCAGTACTTC.

This chain joins TRBV27 and TRBJ2-3; D tentatively reads TRBD1 or TRBD2 (6 bases each). With 8 bases removed from V and 1 base from J, the gap between germline ends came to 13 bases. The CDR3 consists of 14 residues. The germline CDR1 and CDR2 sequences are MNHEY and SMNVEV (reference sequence). CDR3 nucleotide sequence: TGTGCCAGCGCTAGGGGGGCGCGCACAGATACGCAGTATTTT. Its translation is CASARGARTDTQYF.

Notes on this clone: Within the sample, other DNA sequences also encode this same CDR3. The V and J genes are TRBV10-2 and TRBJ2-7, with a tentative D call TRBD1 (6 bases). Germline assignment: CDR1 WSHSY and CDR2 SAAADI. CDR3 length: 15 residues. V gave up 7 bases and J gave up 2 bases, with 18 bases separating them. For the CDR3, the DNA is TGCGCCAGCAATAGACTACAGGGTACCCCCTACGAGCAGTACTTC. It codes for CASNRLQGTPYEQYF.

The chain joins TRBV5-1 to TRBJ1-4; possibly TRBD1 for D (6 bases). Germline CDR1 reads SGHRS; CDR2 reads YFSETQ. There are 15 residues in the CDR3. V gave up 0 bases and J gave up 6 bases, with 12 bases separating them. Written as DNA, the CDR3 is TGCGCCAGCAGCTTGGAAGGGACATACGATGAAAAACTGTTTTTT. Amino acid sequence: CASSLEGTYDEKLFF.

The CDR3 reads CASSKAGVAYEQYF. The CDR3, as DNA: TGCGCCAGCAGTAAGGCAGGGGTTGCGTACGAGCAGTACTTC. V and J are TRBV10-1 and TRBJ2-7, with D possibly TRBD1 on 6 matching bases. The CDR3 spans 14 residues. V was trimmed by 5 bases and J by 4 bases, leaving 15 bases between them. CDR1 WNHNN and CDR2 SYGVQD come from the germline V gene (reference sequence).

The chain is built from TRBV6-6 and TRBJ1-1; D unclear. Germline CDR1 MNHNY, CDR2 SVGAGI (reference sequence). The V end lost 7 bases, the J end lost 1 base, and 10 bases lay between the germline ends. The CDR3 contains 13 residues. The CDR3 reads CASTITANTEAFF. DNA for the CDR3: TGTGCCAGCACTATAACAGCGAACACTGAAGCTTTCTTT.

The V and J genes are TRBV19 and TRBJ1-1, with unresolved D. This CDR3 is built from 12 residues. Trimming took 6 bases from V and 1 from J, leaving 6 bases between them. The germline V gene encodes CDR1 LNHDA and CDR2 SQIVND (reference sequence). The CDR3 nucleotides read TGTGCCAGTAGCCTGGAGAACACTGAAGCTTTCTTT. Protein product: CASSLENTEAFF.

V gene TRBV10-3 combines with J gene TRBJ1-2; tentative D call: TRBD1 (5 bases). The CDR3 has 14 residues. CDR1 ENHRY and CDR2 SYGVKD come from the germline V gene. V lost 0 bases and J lost 4, with 9 bases in between. DNA of the CDR3: TGTGCCATCAGTGAGTCGGGGGACGGCTATGGCTACACCTTC. Protein sequence: CAISESGDGYGYTF.

The table lists this clone with a count of one. The J gene is TRBJ1-6, the V gene TRBV5-1, with D possibly matching TRBD1 (5 bases). CDR3 size: 14 residues. Germline CDR1 reads SGHRS; CDR2 reads YFSETQ. The V end was cut by 1 base, the J end by 9 bases, with 11 bases between. CDR3 nucleotide sequence: TGCGCCAGCAGCTTGAGAGGGGAACTTTCACCCCTCCACTTT. As protein: CASSLRGELSPLHF.

V and J are TRBV28 and TRBJ1-2; D is unresolved. Trimming removed 6 bases from V and 0 bases from J, with 5 bases in between. The CDR3 has 12 amino acids. Germline V gene lookup returns CDR1 MDHEN and CDR2 SYDVKM. CDR3 nucleotide sequence: TGTGCCAGCAGCACTACTAACTATGGCTACACCTTC. As protein: CASSTTNYGYTF.

The V call is TRBV11-1, the J call TRBJ2-7; D is perhaps TRBD1 (6 bases). This CDR3 region has 14 residues. V was pared by 2 bases and J by 4 bases, with 12 bases between. Germline V gene sequence: CDR1 SGHAT, CDR2 FQDESV (reference sequence). In DNA form, the CDR3 reads TGTGCCAGCAGCTTATACGGACAGCCTTACGAGCAGTACTTC. This translates into CASSLYGQPYEQYF.

This clone was detected once. This sequence joins TRBV28 and TRBJ1-5, with D maybe TRBD1 (5 bases). Germline V gene data show CDR1 as MDHEN and CDR2 as SYDVKM. The V gene lost 6 bases and the J gene lost 4 bases, with 28 bases spanning the gap. The CDR3 sequence is 19 residues long. The CDR3 sequence is CASRTPALRVDGSNQPQHF. DNA of the CDR3: TGTGCCAGCAGAACTCCCGCACTCAGGGTAGATGGTAGTAATCAGCCCCAGCATTTT. Filled out from reference TRBV28 and TRBJ1-5, the complete variable domain reads DVKVTQSSRYLVKRTGEKVFLECVQDMDHENMFWYRQDPGLGLRLIYFSYDVKMKEKGDIPEGYSVSREKKERFSLILESASTNQTSMYLCASRTPALRVDGSNQPQHFGDGTRLSIL.

This clone was counted a few times. The chain employs TRBV19 and TRBJ1-5, with D unresolved. The CDR3 loop spans 13 amino acids. Trimming removed 2 bases from V and 5 bases from J, with 7 bases in between. Looked up from germline, CDR1 is LNHDA and CDR2 is SQIVND (reference sequence). Written as DNA, the CDR3 is TGTGCCAGTAGTATAACCTGGGATCAGCCCCAGCATTTT. This translates into CASSITWDQPQHF.

The V call is TRBV7-3, the J call TRBJ1-1; 7 nucleotides align to TRBD1. The CDR3 runs to 15 residues. Germline CDR1 is SGHTA and CDR2 is FQGTGA. The ends lost 5 bases at V and 4 bases at J; junction bases unmatched: 10. DNA for the CDR3: TGTGCCAGCAGCCCCAACAGGGGAGGAGGCACTGAAGCTTTCTTT. The encoded protein is CASSPNRGGGTEAFF.

The chain uses TRBV7-2 and TRBJ2-7, with 9 bases that match TRBD2. V trimming: 1 base; J trimming: 4 bases; junction bases outside the gene matches: 11. This CDR3 spans 17 amino acids. Per germline, CDR1 SGHTA and CDR2 FQGNSA. CDR3 region: CASSLGSAGGRSYEQYF. CDR3 in DNA: TGTGCCAGCAGCTTAGGATCTGCGGGAGGGAGAAGTTACGAGCAGTACTTC. The variable domain in full, with the rest retrieved from reference TRBV7-2 and TRBJ2-7, is GAGVSQSPSNKVTEKGKDVELRCDPISGHTALYWYRQSLGQGLEFLIYFQGNSAPDKSGLPSDRFSAERTGGSVSTLTIQRTQQEDSAVYLCASSLGSAGGRSYEQYFGPGTRLTVT.

The chain recombines TRBV15 with TRBJ2-5; 8 bases align to TRBD2. The germline V gene has CDR1 LNHNV and CDR2 YYDKDF (reference sequence). V lost 2 bases, J lost 8 bases, and 1 base stayed unmatched. The CDR3 sequence is 12 residues long. The chain's CDR3 is CATSRSGGTQYF. The CDR3 region has the DNA TGTGCCACCAGCAGAAGCGGGGGAACCCAGTACTTC.

The chain has TRBV6-5 and TRBJ2-2, with TRBD1 matching 10 bases. This CDR3 has 14 amino acids. Germline assignment: CDR1 MNHEY and CDR2 SVGAGI. Unmatched junction bases numbered 4, after V lost 4 bases and J lost 8 bases. CDR3 sequence: CASSSGTGAGELFF. For the CDR3, the DNA is TGTGCCAGCAGTTCCGGGACAGGGGCTGGGGAGCTGTTTTTT.